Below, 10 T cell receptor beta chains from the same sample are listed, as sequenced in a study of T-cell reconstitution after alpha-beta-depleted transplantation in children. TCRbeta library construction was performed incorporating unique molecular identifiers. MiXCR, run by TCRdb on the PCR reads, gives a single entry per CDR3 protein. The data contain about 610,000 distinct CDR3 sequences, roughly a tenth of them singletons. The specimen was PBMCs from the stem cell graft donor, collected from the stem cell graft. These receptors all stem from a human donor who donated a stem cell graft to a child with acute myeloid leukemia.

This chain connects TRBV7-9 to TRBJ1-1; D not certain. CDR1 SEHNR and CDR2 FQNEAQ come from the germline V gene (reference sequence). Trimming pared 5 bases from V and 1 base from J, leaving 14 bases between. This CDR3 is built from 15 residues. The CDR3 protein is CASSPRAGENTEAFF. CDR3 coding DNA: TGTGCCAGCAGCCCACGCGCCGGGGAGAACACTGAAGCTTTCTTT. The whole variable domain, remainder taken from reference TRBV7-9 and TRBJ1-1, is DTGVSQNPRHKITKRGQNVTFRCDPISEHNRLYWYRQTLGQGPEFLTYFQNEAQLEKSRLLSDRFSAERPKGSFSTLEIQRTEQGDSAMYLCASSPRAGENTEAFFGQGTRLTVV.

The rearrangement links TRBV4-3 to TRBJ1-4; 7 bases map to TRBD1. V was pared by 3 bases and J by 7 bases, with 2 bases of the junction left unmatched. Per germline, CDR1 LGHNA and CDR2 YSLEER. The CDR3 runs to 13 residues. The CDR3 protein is CASSQTGFEKLFF. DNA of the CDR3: TGCGCCAGCAGCCAGACAGGGTTTGAAAAACTGTTTTTT.

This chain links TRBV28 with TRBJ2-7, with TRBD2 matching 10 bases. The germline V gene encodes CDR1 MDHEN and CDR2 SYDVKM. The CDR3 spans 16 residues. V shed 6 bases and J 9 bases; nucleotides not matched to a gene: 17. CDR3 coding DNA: TGTGCCAGCAGCCCTTATGCCTCGACTAGCGGGTTGCGGCAGTACTTC. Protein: CASSPYASTSGLRQYF.

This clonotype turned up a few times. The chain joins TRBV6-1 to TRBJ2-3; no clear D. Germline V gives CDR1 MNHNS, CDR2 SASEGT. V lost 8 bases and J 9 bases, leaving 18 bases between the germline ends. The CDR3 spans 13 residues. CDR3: CASCPSVGWTQYF. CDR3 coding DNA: TGTGCCAGCTGCCCCTCTGTGGGTTGGACGCAGTATTTT.

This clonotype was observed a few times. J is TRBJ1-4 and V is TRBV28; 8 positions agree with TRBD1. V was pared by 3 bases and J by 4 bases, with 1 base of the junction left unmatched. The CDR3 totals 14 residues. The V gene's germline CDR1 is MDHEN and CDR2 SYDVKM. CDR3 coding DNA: TGTGCCAGCAGTTTTGGACAGGGTAATGAAAAACTGTTTTTT. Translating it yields CASSFGQGNEKLFF.

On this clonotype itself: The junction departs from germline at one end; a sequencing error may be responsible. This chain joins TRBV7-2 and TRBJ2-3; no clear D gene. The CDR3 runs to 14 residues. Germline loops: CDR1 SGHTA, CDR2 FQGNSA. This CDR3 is CVSSPRWKADTQYF. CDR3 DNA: TGTGTCAGCAGCCCCCGGTGGAAGGCAGATACGCAGTATTTT.

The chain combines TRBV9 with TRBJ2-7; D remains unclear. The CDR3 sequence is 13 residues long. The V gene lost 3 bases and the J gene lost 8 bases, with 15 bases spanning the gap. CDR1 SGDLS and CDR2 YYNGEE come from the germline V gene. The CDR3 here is CASSATTASKQYF. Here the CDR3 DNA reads TGTGCCAGCAGCGCCACTACAGCCTCGAAGCAGTACTTC. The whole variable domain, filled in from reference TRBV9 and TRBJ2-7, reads DSGVTQTPKHLITATGQRVTLRCSPRSGDLSVYWYQQSLDQGLQFLIQYYNGEERAKGNILERFSAQQFPDLHSELNLSSLELGDSALYFCASSATTASKQYFGPGTRLTVT.

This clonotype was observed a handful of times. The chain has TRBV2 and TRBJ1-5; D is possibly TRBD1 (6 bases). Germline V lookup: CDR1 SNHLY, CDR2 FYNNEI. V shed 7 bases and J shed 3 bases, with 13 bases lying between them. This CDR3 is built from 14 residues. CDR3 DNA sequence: TGTGCCAGCAAGGGAGGGGGGCTCAATCAGCCCCAGCATTTT. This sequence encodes CASKGGGLNQPQHF.

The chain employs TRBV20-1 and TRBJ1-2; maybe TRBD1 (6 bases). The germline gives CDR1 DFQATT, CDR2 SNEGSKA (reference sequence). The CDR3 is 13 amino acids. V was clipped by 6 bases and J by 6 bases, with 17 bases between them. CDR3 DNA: TGCAGTGCGGAAAACAGGGAAGGTCATGGCTACACCTTC. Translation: CSAENREGHGYTF.

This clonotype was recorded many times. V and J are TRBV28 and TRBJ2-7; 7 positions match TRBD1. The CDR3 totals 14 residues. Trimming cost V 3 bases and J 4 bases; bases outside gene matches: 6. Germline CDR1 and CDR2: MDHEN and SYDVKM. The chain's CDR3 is CASSFPGQRYEQYF. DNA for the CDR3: TGTGCCAGCAGTTTCCCGGGACAGAGATACGAGCAGTACTTC. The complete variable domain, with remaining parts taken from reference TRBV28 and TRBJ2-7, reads DVKVTQSSRYLVKRTGEKVFLECVQDMDHENMFWYRQDPGLGLRLIYFSYDVKMKEKGDIPEGYSVSREKKERFSLILESASTNQTSMYLCASSFPGQRYEQYFGPGTRLTVT.